The 21 T cell receptor beta chains below were found in one sample sequenced in a study of blood T cell repertoires in COVID-19. Data came from immunoSEQ multiplex PCR; TCRdb stores just in-frame clones and leaves some out. The sample carries tens of thousands of clones, about 88% recorded once. The source material was peripheral blood. These receptors came from a woman in her 50s with active or convalescent COVID-19.

The J gene is TRBJ1-2, the V gene TRBV30; D is perhaps TRBD1 (6 bases). Deletions cut 8 bases from V and 8 bases from J, with 15 bases between. This CDR3 spans 11 amino acids. Germline assignment: CDR1 GTSNPN and CDR2 SVGIG (reference sequence). The CDR3 protein is CAGRGLGGYTF. The CDR3 DNA reads as TGTGCCGGCAGGGGCCTCGGAGGCTACACCTTC.

The table lists this clone with a few counts. The rearrangement uses TRBV6-5 and TRBJ1-1; D might be TRBD1 (5 bases). Germline V gives CDR1 MNHEY, CDR2 SVGAGI. V lost 7 bases to trimming and J lost 6 bases, with 15 bases between them. The CDR3 is 13 amino acids. This CDR3 is CASNFGGEAEAFF. The CDR3 DNA reads as TGTGCCAGCAATTTCGGGGGAGAAGCTGAAGCTTTCTTT.

The V gene is TRBV29-1, the J gene TRBJ2-5, with TRBD1 matching 7 bases. This CDR3 comprises 13 residues. The germline CDR1 and CDR2 sequences are SQVTM and ANQGSEA. The V and J ends lost 7 bases and 7 bases, in that order; junction bases with no gene match: 12. CDR3 DNA: TGCAGCGAGCTGACAGGGCTCCCAGGGACCCAGTACTTC. This translates into CSELTGLPGTQYF. The full variable domain, rest sourced from reference TRBV29-1 and TRBJ2-5, is SAVISQKPSRDICQRGTSLTIQCQVDSQVTMMFWYRQQPGQSLTLIATANQGSEATYESGFVIDKFPISRPNLTFSTLTVSNMSPEDSSIYLCSELTGLPGTQYFGPGTRLLVL.

This CDR3 is CASSTREYYEQYF. In nucleotides, the CDR3 is TGTGCCAGCAGCACCCGGGAGTACTACGAGCAGTACTTC. The V call is TRBV9, the J call TRBJ2-7, with D perhaps matching TRBD2 (6 bases). Germline loops: CDR1 SGDLS, CDR2 YYNGEE. Trimming removed 4 bases at V and 3 bases at J, with 11 bases between. The CDR3 is 13 amino acids.

This sequence joins TRBV18 and TRBJ2-6; TRBD2 is a possible D gene (6 bases). CDR1 and CDR2 (germline): KGHSH, LQKENI. The CDR3 contains 17 residues. The ends were cut back, 2 bases at V and 0 bases at J, with 11 bases in the middle. This CDR3 is CASSPVGTPSGANVLTF. The CDR3 DNA follows: TGTGCCAGCTCACCAGTCGGGACTCCCTCTGGGGCCAACGTCCTGACTTTC. Looking up the rest from reference TRBV18 and TRBJ2-6 gives the full variable domain: NAGVMQNPRHLVRRRGQEARLRCSPMKGHSHVYWYRQLPEEGLKFMVYLQKENIIDESGMPKERFSAEFPKEGPSILRIQQVVRGDSAAYFCASSPVGTPSGANVLTFGAGSRLTVL.

The CDR3 DNA reads as TGTGCCAGCTCACCAAGCTACAGCACCTACGAGCAGTACTTC. This sequence encodes CASSPSYSTYEQYF. The chain recombines TRBV18 with TRBJ2-7; D gene ambiguous. CDR1 KGHSH and CDR2 LQKENI come from the germline V gene. The germline V and J ends were trimmed by 2 bases and 2 bases, with 10 bases remaining between them. This CDR3 has 14 residues. Filled out from reference TRBV18 and TRBJ2-7, the complete variable domain reads NAGVMQNPRHLVRRRGQEARLRCSPMKGHSHVYWYRQLPEEGLKFMVYLQKENIIDESGMPKERFSAEFPKEGPSILRIQQVVRGDSAAYFCASSPSYSTYEQYFGPGTRLTVT.

The rearrangement uses TRBV13 and TRBJ1-1, with D possibly TRBD1 on 6 matching bases. The ends were cut back, 4 bases at V and 4 bases at J, with 19 bases in the middle. The CDR3 loop spans 16 amino acids. Germline V CDR1 and CDR2: PRHDT, FYEKMQ (reference sequence). The CDR3 coding sequence is TGTGCCAGCAGCTCCGAATCCCAGGGGTATAGCACTGAAGCTTTCTTT. This encodes CASSSESQGYSTEAFF.

The chain recombines TRBV30 with TRBJ2-1, with 7 bases matching TRBD1. From germline, CDR1 is GTSNPN and CDR2 SVGIG (reference sequence). Losses at the gene ends were 3 bases for V and 4 bases for J; bases not matched to a gene: 3. The CDR3 totals 13 residues. The DNA for the CDR3 is TGTGCCTGGAGCTCGGGACAGTACAATGAGCAGTTCTTC. This encodes CAWSSGQYNEQFF.

The V call is TRBV13, the J call TRBJ1-1; D gene uncertain. The CDR3 consists of 12 residues. V gave up 1 base and J gave up 7 bases, with 7 bases separating them. The V gene's germline CDR1 is PRHDT and CDR2 FYEKMQ (reference sequence). The CDR3 DNA reads as TGTGCCAGCAGCTTAGAGGCTAGTGAAGCTTTCTTT. It specifies CASSLEASEAFF.

This clone has at least ten counts. The chain couples TRBV19 to TRBJ1-1, with D perhaps TRBD1 (5 bases). With 5 bases removed from V and 7 bases from J, the gap between germline ends came to 20 bases. CDR1 is LNHDA and CDR2 is SQIVND in the germline V gene (reference sequence). The CDR3 totals 15 residues. In nucleotides, the CDR3 is TGTGCCAGTAGTCCACCCCTGACAGCCAGGATTGAAGCTTTCTTT. Its protein is CASSPPLTARIEAFF.

The J gene is TRBJ1-1, the V gene TRBV7-9, with 8 bases matching TRBD1. Germline CDR1 and CDR2: SEHNR and FQNEAQ (reference sequence). The CDR3 runs 16 residues. V was pared by 5 bases and J by 1 base, with 9 bases of the junction left unmatched. In DNA, the CDR3 is TGTGCCAGCAGCGACACGGACACAGGGGGGAACACTGAAGCTTTCTTT. Residues: CASSDTDTGGNTEAFF.

CDR3 in DNA: TGTGCCAGCAGCCCATACATCGGAGGCAATCAGCCCCAGCATTTT. Protein sequence: CASSPYIGGNQPQHF. The chain has TRBV7-2 and TRBJ1-5; D gene ambiguous. Germline values: CDR1 SGHTA, CDR2 FQGNSA. Between the trimmed V and J ends, which lost 5 bases and 2 bases, there was a span of 13 bases. The length of the CDR3 is 15 residues.

The chain recombines TRBV27 with TRBJ2-7; 10 nucleotides agree with TRBD2. Germline assignment: CDR1 MNHEY and CDR2 SMNVEV (reference sequence). The CDR3 covers 15 residues. The V gene end was trimmed by 1 base and the J gene end by 3 bases; junction bases not matched to a gene: 3. The CDR3: CASSLLAGGGYEQYF. The CDR3 DNA follows: TGTGCCAGCAGTTTATTAGCGGGAGGAGGCTACGAGCAGTACTTC.

The V and J genes are TRBV29-1 and TRBJ2-2, with 7 bases identical to TRBD1. J lost 0 bases, V lost 7 bases, and 8 bases had no gene match. Germline CDR1 is SQVTM and CDR2 is ANQGSEA. CDR3 length: 15 residues. The CDR3 sequence is CSAAPQGTNTGELFF. The CDR3 DNA follows: TGCAGCGCGGCCCCACAGGGGACGAACACCGGGGAGCTGTTTTTT.

This clone was seen only once. V and J are TRBV10-3 and TRBJ1-3; D ambiguous. This CDR3 is 16 amino acids long. The V gene's germline CDR1 is ENHRY and CDR2 SYGVKD. V lost 4 bases and J 0 bases, leaving 13 bases between the germline ends. The CDR3 region has the DNA TGTGCCATCAGTGTACTCCAGGCCCGCTCTGGAAACACCATATATTTT. It is translated as CAISVLQARSGNTIYF.

The chain combines TRBV5-4 with TRBJ2-7; D possibly corresponds to TRBD2 (6 bases). The V gene lost 2 bases and the J gene lost 3 bases, with 12 bases spanning the gap. Germline CDR1 and CDR2: SGHNT and YYREEE (reference sequence). The CDR3 consists of 14 residues. The CDR3 reads CASSFSGLYYEQYF. The CDR3 DNA sequence: TGTGCCAGCAGCTTCTCAGGACTATACTACGAGCAGTACTTC. The variable domain in full, with the rest retrieved from reference TRBV5-4 and TRBJ2-7, is ETGVTQSPTHLIKTRGQQVTLRCSSQSGHNTVSWYQQALGQGPQFIFQYYREEENGRGNFPPRFSGLQFPNYSSELNVNALELDDSALYLCASSFSGLYYEQYFGPGTRLTVT.

This clone was detected once. V gene TRBV28 combines with J gene TRBJ2-3; D might be TRBD1 (6 bases). Germline V gene sequence: CDR1 MDHEN, CDR2 SYDVKM. CDR3 length: 15 residues. Trimming took 5 bases from V and 2 from J, leaving 14 bases between them. The CDR3 nucleotides are TGTGCCAGCAGTGGGGGCGCCGGAAACACAGATACGCAGTATTTT. Amino acid sequence: CASSGGAGNTDTQYF. The full variable domain, with the rest looked up from reference TRBV28 and TRBJ2-3, is DVKVTQSSRYLVKRTGEKVFLECVQDMDHENMFWYRQDPGLGLRLIYFSYDVKMKEKGDIPEGYSVSREKKERFSLILESASTNQTSMYLCASSGGAGNTDTQYFGPGTRLTVL.

The chain joins TRBV2 to TRBJ1-1; D unresolved. The CDR3 totals 14 residues. V lost 3 bases, J lost 10 bases, and 18 bases lay in between. The germline V gene encodes CDR1 SNHLY and CDR2 FYNNEI. CDR3 sequence (DNA): TGTGCCAGCAGTGAGACGCACAGAGAAGTAAGAGCTTTCTTT. Translation: CASSETHREVRAFF.

The table lists this clone with a count of one. V is TRBV5-1 and J is TRBJ2-1, with 7 bases fitting TRBD1. The CDR3 extends over 16 amino acids. Per germline, CDR1 SGHRS and CDR2 YFSETQ. Trimming took 1 base from V and 6 from J; bases not matched to a gene: 10. The CDR3 loop is CASSLSQGDRSNEQFF. The CDR3 DNA reads TGCGCCAGCAGCTTGAGCCAGGGGGACAGAAGCAATGAGCAGTTCTTC.

CDR3 nucleotide sequence: TGTGCCAGCTCACCCGATTGGGGACTCAATGAGCAGTTCTTC. It yields the protein CASSPDWGLNEQFF. This chain connects TRBV18 to TRBJ2-1, with a tentative D call TRBD2 (6 bases). The germline CDR1 and CDR2 sequences are KGHSH and LQKENI. This CDR3 comprises 14 residues. Trimming stripped 3 bases from V and 6 bases from J, with 12 bases between.

The genes are TRBV12-3 or TRBV12-4 and TRBJ1-1; no firm D call. The CDR3 consists of 12 residues. The V end was cut by 5 bases, the J end by 8 bases, with 12 bases between. The CDR3 sequence is CASSRGPSEAFF. The CDR3 DNA reads TGTGCCAGCAGTCGAGGGCCCTCCGAAGCTTTCTTT.